The present TCR beta chain was sequenced within a study of blood T cell repertoires in COVID-19. Profiling relied on immunoSEQ multiplex PCR, and the TCRdb table lists in-frame clones only, not all of them. The table shows more than 350,000 clones, with more than 70% occurring only once. The CDR3 runs 12 residues. Per germline, CDR1 SGHNT and CDR2 YYREEE (reference sequence). V dropped 3 bases and J dropped 7 bases, with 8 bases sitting between them. Sequencing input: peripheral blood. The rearrangement joins TRBV5-4 to TRBJ2-4, with a weak D call TRBD1 (6 bases). The clonotype comes from a woman between 25 and 40 years old with COVID-19, enrolled during active disease. The DNA for the CDR3 is TGTGCCAGCAGCTACGGACAGAACATTCAGTACTTC. It translates to CASSYGQNIQYF.